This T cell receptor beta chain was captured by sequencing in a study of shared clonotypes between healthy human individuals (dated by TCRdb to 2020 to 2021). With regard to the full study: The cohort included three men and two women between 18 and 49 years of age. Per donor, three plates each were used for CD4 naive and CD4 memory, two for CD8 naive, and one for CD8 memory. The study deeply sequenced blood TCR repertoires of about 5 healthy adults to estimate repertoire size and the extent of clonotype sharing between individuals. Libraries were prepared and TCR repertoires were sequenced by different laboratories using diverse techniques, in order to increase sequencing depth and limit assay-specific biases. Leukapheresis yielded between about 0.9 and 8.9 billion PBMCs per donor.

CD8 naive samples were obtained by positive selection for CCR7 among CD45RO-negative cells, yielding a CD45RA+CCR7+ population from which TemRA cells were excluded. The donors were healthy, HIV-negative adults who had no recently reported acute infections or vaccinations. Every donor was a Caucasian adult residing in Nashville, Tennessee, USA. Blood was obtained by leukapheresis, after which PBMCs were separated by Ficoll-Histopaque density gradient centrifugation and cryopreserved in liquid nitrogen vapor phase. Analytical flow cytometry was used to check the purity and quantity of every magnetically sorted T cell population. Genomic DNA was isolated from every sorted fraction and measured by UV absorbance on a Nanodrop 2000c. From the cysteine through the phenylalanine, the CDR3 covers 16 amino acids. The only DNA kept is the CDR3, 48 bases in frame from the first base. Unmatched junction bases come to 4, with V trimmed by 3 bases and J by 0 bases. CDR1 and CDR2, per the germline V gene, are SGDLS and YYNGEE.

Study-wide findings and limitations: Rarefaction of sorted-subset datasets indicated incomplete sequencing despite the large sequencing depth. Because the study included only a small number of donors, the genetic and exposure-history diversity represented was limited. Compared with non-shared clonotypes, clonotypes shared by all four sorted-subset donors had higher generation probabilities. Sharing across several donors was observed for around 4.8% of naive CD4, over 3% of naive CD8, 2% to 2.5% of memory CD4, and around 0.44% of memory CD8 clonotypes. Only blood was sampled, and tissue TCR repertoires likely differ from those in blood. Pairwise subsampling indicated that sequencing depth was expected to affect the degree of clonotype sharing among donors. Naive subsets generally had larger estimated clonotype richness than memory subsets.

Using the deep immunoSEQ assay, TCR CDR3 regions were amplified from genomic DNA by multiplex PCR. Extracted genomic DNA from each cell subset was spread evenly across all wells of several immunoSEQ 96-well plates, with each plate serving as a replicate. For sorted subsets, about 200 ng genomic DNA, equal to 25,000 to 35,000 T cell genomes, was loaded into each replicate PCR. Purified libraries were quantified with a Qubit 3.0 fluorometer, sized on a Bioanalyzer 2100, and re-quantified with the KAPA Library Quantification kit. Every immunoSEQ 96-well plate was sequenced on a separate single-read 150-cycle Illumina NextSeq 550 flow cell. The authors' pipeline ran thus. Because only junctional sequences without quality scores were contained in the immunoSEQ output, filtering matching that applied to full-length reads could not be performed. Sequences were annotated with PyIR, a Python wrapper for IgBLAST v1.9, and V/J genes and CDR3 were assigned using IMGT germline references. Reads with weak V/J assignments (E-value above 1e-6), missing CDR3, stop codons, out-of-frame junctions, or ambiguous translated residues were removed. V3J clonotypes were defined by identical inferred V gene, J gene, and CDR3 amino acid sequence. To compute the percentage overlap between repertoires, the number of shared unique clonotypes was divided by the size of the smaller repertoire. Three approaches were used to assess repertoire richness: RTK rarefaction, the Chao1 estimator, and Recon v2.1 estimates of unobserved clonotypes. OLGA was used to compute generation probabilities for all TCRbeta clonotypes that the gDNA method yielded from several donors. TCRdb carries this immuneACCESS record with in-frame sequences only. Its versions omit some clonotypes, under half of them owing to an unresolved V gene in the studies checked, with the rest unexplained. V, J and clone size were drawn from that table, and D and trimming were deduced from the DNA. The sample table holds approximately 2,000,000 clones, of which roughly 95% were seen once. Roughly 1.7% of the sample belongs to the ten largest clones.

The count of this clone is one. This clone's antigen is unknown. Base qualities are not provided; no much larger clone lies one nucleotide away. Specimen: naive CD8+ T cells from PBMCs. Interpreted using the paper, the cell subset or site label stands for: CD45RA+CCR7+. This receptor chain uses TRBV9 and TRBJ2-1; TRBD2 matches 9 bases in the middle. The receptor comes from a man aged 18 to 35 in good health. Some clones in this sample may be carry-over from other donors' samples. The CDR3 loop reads CASSGHSGSSYNEQFF. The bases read TGTGCCAGCAGCGGGCATAGCGGGAGCTCCTACAATGAGCAGTTCTTC. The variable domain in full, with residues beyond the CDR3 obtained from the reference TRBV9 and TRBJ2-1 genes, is DSGVTQTPKHLITATGQRVTLRCSPRSGDLSVYWYQQSLDQGLQFLIQYYNGEERAKGNILERFSAQQFPDLHSELNLSSLELGDSALYFCASSGHSGSSYNEQFFGPGTRLTVL.